The 18 T cell receptor beta chains presented below share a single source sample, sequenced in a study of blood T cell repertoires in COVID-19. Using immunoSEQ multiplex PCR, the repertoire was profiled, and TCRdb retains in-frame clones only, with some absent. The table has around 250,000 clones, about 89% seen once. Sequencing was performed on PBMCs or T cells enriched from blood (not recorded which). The receptors were gathered from a woman aged 30 to 39 who had recovered from COVID-19.

The chain uses TRBV19 and TRBJ2-1; 7 bases match TRBD2. Trimming cost V 3 bases and J 6 bases; bases outside gene matches: 8. In germline, CDR1 is LNHDA, CDR2 SQIVND (reference sequence). The CDR3 consists of 15 residues. CDR3 amino acids: CASSMRGYTGNEQFF. The CDR3 DNA follows: TGTGCCAGTAGTATGCGGGGGTACACTGGCAATGAGCAGTTCTTC.

This chain links TRBV12-2 with TRBJ2-7; the D call TRBD1 from the table was never checked on the DNA. TRBV12-2 is given as a pseudogene. The CDR3 covers 18 residues. CDR3 residues: CASRLGTGTVGGAYEQYF. The CDR3 DNA sequence: TGTGCAAGTCGCTTGGGGACAGGGACGGTCGGAGGGGCCTACGAGCAGTACTTC.

The genes are TRBV7-8 and TRBJ1-2; TRBD1 matches 9 bases. Germline CDR1 is SGHVS and CDR2 is FQNEAQ. J was trimmed by 5 bases and V by 5 bases; bases with no gene match: 6. The CDR3 runs to 14 residues. The CDR3 loop reads CASSRSGTGYGYTF. CDR3 DNA sequence: TGTGCCAGCAGCCGATCTGGGACAGGGTATGGCTACACCTTC.

The genes are TRBV4-3 and TRBJ2-1; 9 bases match TRBD2. The CDR3 has 17 amino acids. Germline V gene lookup returns CDR1 LGHNA and CDR2 YSLEER. V was clipped by 0 bases and J by 7 bases; unmatched bases: 10. DNA of the CDR3: TGCGCCAGCAGCCAAGATTGGGGGGGGCTAGCGGGAAATGAGCAGTTCTTC. It specifies CASSQDWGGLAGNEQFF.

The CDR3 here is CASSETLIGDLDYGYTF. The CDR3 bases are TGTGCCAGCAGTGAAACCCTGATCGGGGATCTCGACTATGGCTACACCTTC. The chain employs TRBV25-1 and TRBJ1-2; D is ambiguous. V was shortened by 2 bases and J by 3 bases, with 19 bases between the two germline ends. Germline assignment: CDR1 MGHDK and CDR2 SYGVNS. The CDR3 runs to 17 residues.

V usage is TRBV30 and J usage is TRBJ1-5; TRBD1 agrees at 9 bases. V lost 2 bases, J lost 5 bases, and 7 bases stayed unmatched. Looked up from germline, CDR1 is GTSNPN and CDR2 is SVGIG (reference sequence). The CDR3 has 15 amino acids. The CDR3 protein is CAWSKGTGNHQPQHF. The CDR3 nucleotides read TGTGCCTGGAGTAAGGGGACAGGGAACCATCAGCCCCAGCATTTT.

The chain joins TRBV7-9 to TRBJ1-3, with 12 positions matching TRBD1. V was clipped by 2 bases and J by 4 bases; unmatched bases: 6. Germline V CDR1 and CDR2: SEHNR, FQNEAQ (reference sequence). The CDR3 runs to 17 residues. This CDR3 is CASSLRGQGARGNTIYF. DNA of the CDR3: TGTGCCAGCAGCTTAAGGGGACAGGGGGCAAGAGGAAACACCATATATTTT.

The chain recombines TRBV24-1 with TRBJ2-3; tentative D call: TRBD2 (5 bases). V gave up 4 bases and J gave up 0 bases, with 13 bases separating them. Germline CDR1 is KGHDR and CDR2 is SFDVKD. CDR3 length equals 16 residues. CDR3 sequence reads: CATSDGAESSTDTQYF. The CDR3 region has the DNA TGTGCCACCAGTGACGGAGCGGAATCAAGCACAGATACGCAGTATTTT.

The V and J genes are TRBV27 and TRBJ2-7; D unresolved. The CDR3 totals 13 residues. The V and J ends lost 5 bases and 0 bases respectively, with 8 bases between them. Germline V gives CDR1 MNHEY, CDR2 SMNVEV (reference sequence). Here the CDR3 reads CASSPRSSYEQYF. The CDR3 DNA sequence: TGTGCCAGCAGTCCTAGGAGCTCCTACGAGCAGTACTTC.

This clone was seen only a few times. This chain connects TRBV19 to TRBJ2-7; TRBD2 agrees at 11 bases. Germline assignment: CDR1 LNHDA and CDR2 SQIVND (reference sequence). Trimming removed 5 bases from V and 1 base from J; junction bases left unmatched: 7. The CDR3 extends over 16 amino acids. The DNA for the CDR3 is TGTGCCAGTAGTGTCGAGACTAGCGGGGCATCCTACGAGCAGTACTTC. It yields the protein CASSVETSGASYEQYF.

The table lists this clone with a count of one. The chain has TRBV12-3 or TRBV12-4 and TRBJ1-3; D is ambiguous. Deletions cut 4 bases from V and 2 bases from J, with 3 bases between. This CDR3 has 12 amino acids. Written as DNA, the CDR3 is TGTGCCAGCAGTTCAACTGGAAACACCATATATTTT. Its protein is CASSSTGNTIYF.

The V call is TRBV7-2, the J call TRBJ1-1; 9 nucleotides agree with TRBD1. CDR1 and CDR2 from the germline V gene are SGHTA and FQGNSA. J gave up 1 base and V 5 bases, and 14 bases lay outside the gene matches. The CDR3 covers 18 residues. The CDR3 here is CASSHRPGQGPRNTEAFF. The CDR3 DNA follows: TGTGCCAGCAGCCATAGACCGGGACAGGGTCCCCGGAACACTGAAGCTTTCTTT.

This clone was detected only once. V usage is TRBV5-6 and J usage is TRBJ1-5, with 7 bases matching TRBD1. V lost 0 bases and J lost 6; bases outside the gene matches: 9. This CDR3 has 16 amino acids. The germline CDR1 and CDR2 sequences are SGHDT and YYEEEE. The CDR3 reads CASSLAGDRVGQPQHF. The CDR3 DNA follows: TGTGCCAGCAGCTTGGCGGGCGACAGGGTCGGTCAGCCCCAGCATTTT.

The genes are TRBV19 and TRBJ1-3, with 7 bases fitting TRBD1. The CDR3 totals 15 residues. V shed 5 bases, J shed 2 bases, and the junction held 6 bases outside the gene matches. In germline, CDR1 is LNHDA, CDR2 SQIVND (reference sequence). CDR3 residues: CASSWTGATGNTIYF. Written as DNA, the CDR3 is TGTGCCAGTAGTTGGACAGGAGCTACTGGAAACACCATATATTTT.

This chain joins TRBV6-5 and TRBJ2-1, with D perhaps matching TRBD2 (7 bases). The CDR3 is 15 residues long. The germline V and J ends were trimmed by 10 bases and 4 bases, with 20 bases remaining between them. CDR1 MNHEY and CDR2 SVGAGI come from the germline V gene. Here the CDR3 reads CANRRAGQTYNEQFF. As DNA, the CDR3 is TGTGCCAACAGACGAGCGGGACAAACATACAATGAGCAGTTCTTC.

The CDR3 region is CASSLDSMAWGYTF. The CDR3 nucleotides are TGTGCCAGCAGCTTGGACAGCATGGCTTGGGGCTACACCTTC. This chain connects TRBV11-2 to TRBJ1-2, with a possible D match to TRBD1 (6 bases). V was trimmed by 3 bases and J by 8 bases, leaving 16 bases between them. The CDR3 is 14 amino acids. Germline assignment: CDR1 SGHAT and CDR2 FQNNGV.

This chain connects TRBV9 to TRBJ1-6; D might be TRBD1 (6 bases). Looked up from germline, CDR1 is SGDLS and CDR2 is YYNGEE. The CDR3 contains 15 residues. V was pared by 0 bases and J by 4 bases, with 8 bases between. CDR3 amino acids: CASSVEGQYNSPLHF. The CDR3 DNA reads TGTGCCAGCAGCGTAGAAGGACAGTATAATTCACCCCTCCACTTT.

The genes are TRBV7-2 and TRBJ1-2, with D tentatively TRBD1 (6 bases). The CDR3 has 17 amino acids. Trimming left V 1 base short and J 3 bases short, with 18 bases between. The germline V gene encodes CDR1 SGHTA and CDR2 FQGNSA. This chain's CDR3 is CASSLVFGGGGDYGYTF. CDR3 bases: TGTGCCAGCAGCTTAGTCTTCGGGGGAGGGGGAGACTATGGCTACACCTTC. Together with reference TRBV7-2 and TRBJ1-2, the CDR3 gives the full variable domain: GAGVSQSPSNKVTEKGKDVELRCDPISGHTALYWYRQSLGQGLEFLIYFQGNSAPDKSGLPSDRFSAERTGGSVSTLTIQRTQQEDSAVYLCASSLVFGGGGDYGYTFGSGTRLTVV.